One T cell receptor (beta chain) is described in this entry. Only in-frame clones appear in the TCRdb table, and some are missing; sequencing was by immunoSEQ multiplex PCR. The sample consists of roughly 180,000 clones, about four fifths of them appearing once. The sample comes from a study of blood T cell repertoires in COVID-19. Study-wide context: Some COVID-19 samples were acute and others convalescent; all came from the United States, Italy and Spain.

The CDR3 length is 15 residues. Germline CDR1 and CDR2: SGHTA and FQGNSA. The trim removed 0 bases at V and 10 bases at J, leaving 8 bases unmatched. Sequenced: PBMCs or T cells enriched from blood (not recorded which). This clonotype was obtained from a man aged 35 to 55 who had recovered from COVID-19. V and J are TRBV7-2 and TRBJ2-1, with 8 bases lining up with TRBD2. CDR3 DNA: TGTGCCAGCAGCTTAGCAGGCGGACTAGCTAGCGAGCAGTTCTTC. This codes for CASSLAGGLASEQFF.